This T cell receptor (beta chain) was captured in a study of T cell responses to AZD1222 COVID-19 vaccine. This table comes from immunoSEQ multiplex PCR, and its TCRdb copy is limited to in-frame clones, with some not included. The repertoire consists of roughly 120,000 clones, with about 91% occurring once and the leading ten covering roughly 5%. The CDR3 has 14 residues. The V gene's germline CDR1 is LGHDT and CDR2 YNNKEL (reference sequence). J was trimmed by 8 bases and V by 4 bases; bases with no gene match: 6. In its sample, this clone was seen once. V and J are TRBV3-1 (or the pseudogene TRBV3-2) and TRBJ1-4; TRBD1 agrees at 8 bases. This sequence originates from an adult in good health. This specimen was peripheral blood, taken on day 0 of AZD1222 vaccination. The CDR3 bases are TGTGCCAGCAGCCGACAGGGGCTCGTGGAAAAACTGTTTTTT. It encodes CASSRQGLVEKLFF.